This TCR beta chain came from a study of T cell responses to AZD1222 COVID-19 vaccine. For the study at large: Researchers grouped second doses given at about 4 or about 12 weeks into one pool.

Study-level results: Receipt of two AZD1222 doses was followed by a rise in Spike-specific TCR breadth and depth. Repertoire collection took place solely once the T cell response had peaked. Donor demographics were predominantly white British with a female majority; clonal diversity may be underestimated.

Germline V lookup: CDR1 MDHEN, CDR2 SYDVKM. Trimming left V 7 bases short and J 3 bases short, with 10 bases between. The CDR3 covers 12 residues. Data came from immunoSEQ multiplex PCR; TCRdb stores just in-frame clones and leaves some out. The table lists approximately 100,000 clones, just over 90% of them singletons. On this clone: The antigen remains unidentified.

The chain couples TRBV28 to TRBJ2-7; D might be TRBD2 (5 bases). The sequencing used peripheral blood, collected on day 0 of AZD1222 vaccination. The sequence came from an adult in good health. The CDR3 DNA reads as TGTGCCAGCACCCTCGGGGACTACGAGCAGTACTTC. Translation gives CASTLGDYEQYF.